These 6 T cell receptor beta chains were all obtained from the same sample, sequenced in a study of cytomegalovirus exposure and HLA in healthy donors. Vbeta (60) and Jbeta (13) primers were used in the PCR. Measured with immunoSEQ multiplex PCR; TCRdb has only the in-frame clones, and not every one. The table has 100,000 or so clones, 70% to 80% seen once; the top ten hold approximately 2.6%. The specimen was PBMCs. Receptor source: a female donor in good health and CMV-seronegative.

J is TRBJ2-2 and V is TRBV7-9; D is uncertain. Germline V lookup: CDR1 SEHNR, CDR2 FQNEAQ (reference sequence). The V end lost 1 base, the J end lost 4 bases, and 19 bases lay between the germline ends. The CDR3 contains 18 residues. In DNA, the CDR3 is TGTGCCAGCAGCTTAGATCTAAGGCGGTCGGTCCCCACCGGGGAGCTGTTTTTT. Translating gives CASSLDLRRSVPTGELFF.

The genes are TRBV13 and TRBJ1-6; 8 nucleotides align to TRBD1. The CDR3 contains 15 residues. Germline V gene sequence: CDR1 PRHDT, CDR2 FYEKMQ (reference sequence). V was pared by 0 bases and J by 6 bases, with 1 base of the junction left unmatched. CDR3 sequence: CASSLGDRANSPLHF. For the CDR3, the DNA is TGTGCCAGCAGCTTAGGGGACAGGGCTAATTCACCCCTCCACTTT.

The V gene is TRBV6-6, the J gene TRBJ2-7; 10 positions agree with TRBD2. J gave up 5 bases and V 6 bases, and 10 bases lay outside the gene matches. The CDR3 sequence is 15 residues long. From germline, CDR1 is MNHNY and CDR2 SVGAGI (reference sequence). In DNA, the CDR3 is TGTGCCAGCAGCCTTGCGCTAGCGGGGGACCACGAGCAGTACTTC. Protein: CASSLALAGDHEQYF.

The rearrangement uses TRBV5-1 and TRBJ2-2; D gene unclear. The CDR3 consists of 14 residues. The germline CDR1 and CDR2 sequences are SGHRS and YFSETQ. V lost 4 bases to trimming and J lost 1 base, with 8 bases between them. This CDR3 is CASSPGENTGELFF. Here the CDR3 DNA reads TGCGCCAGCAGCCCCGGAGAGAACACCGGGGAGCTGTTTTTT.

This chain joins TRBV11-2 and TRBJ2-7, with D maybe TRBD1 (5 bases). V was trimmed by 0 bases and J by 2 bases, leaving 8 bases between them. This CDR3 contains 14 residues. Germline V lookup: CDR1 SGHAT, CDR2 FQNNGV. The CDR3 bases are TGTGCCAGCAGCTTAGATGGGGCAGCCTACGAGCAGTACTTC. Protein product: CASSLDGAAYEQYF. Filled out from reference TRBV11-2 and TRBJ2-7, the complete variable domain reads EAGVAQSPRYKIIEKRQSVAFWCNPISGHATLYWYQQILGQGPKLLIQFQNNGVVDDSQLPKDRFSAERLKGVDSTLKIQPAKLEDSAVYLCASSLDGAAYEQYFGPGTRLTVT.

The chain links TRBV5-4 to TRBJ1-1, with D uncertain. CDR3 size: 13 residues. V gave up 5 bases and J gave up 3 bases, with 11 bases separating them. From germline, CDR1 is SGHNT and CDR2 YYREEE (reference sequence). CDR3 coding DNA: TGTGCCAGCAGGGCTGAGGATGACACTGAAGCTTTCTTT. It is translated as CASRAEDDTEAFF.